These 16 T cell receptor beta chains originate from one sample sequenced in a study of OX40 agonist ivuxolimab in advanced cancers. Generated by immunoSEQ multiplex PCR, the TCRdb table keeps only in-frame clones and is missing some. The sample lists roughly 76,000 clones, 88% occurring once. Sequenced here: CD4+ or CD8+ T cells sorted from blood, sampled in a trial of the OX40 agonist ivuxolimab. The receptors here all came from an adult with an advanced solid tumor such as melanoma, head and neck, liver or kidney cancer.

The V gene is TRBV6-5, the J gene TRBJ2-7; 7 bases line up with TRBD1. With 6 bases clipped from V and 0 bases from J, the junction kept 8 bases outside the gene matches. Germline values: CDR1 MNHEY, CDR2 SVGAGI. The CDR3 is 15 amino acids. The CDR3: CASSSTGTSSYEQYF. The CDR3 bases are TGTGCCAGCAGCTCGACAGGGACGAGCTCCTACGAGCAGTACTTC.

The chain has TRBV18 and TRBJ2-1; 11 nucleotides match TRBD1. Germline CDR1 reads KGHSH; CDR2 reads LQKENI. V gave up 6 bases and J gave up 4 bases; unmatched junction bases: 5. This CDR3 contains 15 residues. This CDR3 is CASSTGTGGYNEQFF. In DNA form, the CDR3 reads TGTGCCAGCTCGACCGGGACAGGGGGATACAATGAGCAGTTCTTC.

This chain joins TRBV10-3 and TRBJ2-5, with D tentatively TRBD1 (6 bases). The V gene lost 5 bases and the J gene lost 2 bases, with 12 bases spanning the gap. The CDR3 runs 14 residues. The germline gives CDR1 ENHRY, CDR2 SYGVKD. The CDR3 DNA sequence: TGTGCCATCAGTCCGGGACAAACGCAAGAGACCCAGTACTTC. It yields the protein CAISPGQTQETQYF.

The V call is TRBV28, the J call TRBJ2-7; D call uncertain. The CDR3 is made up of 14 amino acids. V was cut by 2 bases and J by 0 bases, with 8 bases left in between. Germline V lookup: CDR1 MDHEN, CDR2 SYDVKM. DNA of the CDR3: TGTGCCAGCAGTTTACGGGCCTACTCCTACGAGCAGTACTTC. Protein sequence: CASSLRAYSYEQYF.

V is TRBV7-2 and J is TRBJ2-5; D perhaps matches TRBD1 (5 bases). V was pared by 5 bases and J by 1 base, with 8 bases between. CDR3 length: 13 residues. The V gene's germline CDR1 is SGHTA and CDR2 FQGNSA. The CDR3 loop reads CASSVDSQETQYF. The CDR3 region has the DNA TGTGCCAGCAGCGTCGACAGCCAAGAGACCCAGTACTTC. The whole variable domain, filled in from reference TRBV7-2 and TRBJ2-5, reads GAGVSQSPSNKVTEKGKDVELRCDPISGHTALYWYRQSLGQGLEFLIYFQGNSAPDKSGLPSDRFSAERTGGSVSTLTIQRTQQEDSAVYLCASSVDSQETQYFGPGTRLLVL.

This chain's CDR3 is CASNAGTGDQPQHF. DNA of the CDR3: TGTGCCAGCAACGCCGGGACAGGGGATCAGCCCCAGCATTTT. The chain links TRBV6-1 to TRBJ1-5; 10 nucleotides line up with TRBD1. The CDR3 extends over 14 amino acids. The germline V gene has CDR1 MNHNS and CDR2 SASEGT. V dropped 7 bases and J dropped 5; count of bases not matched to a gene: 5.

The rearrangement links TRBV7-9 to TRBJ1-1; 7 bases line up with TRBD1. Germline V CDR1 and CDR2: SEHNR, FQNEAQ (reference sequence). V lost 2 bases and J lost 4; bases outside the gene matches: 7. The CDR3 runs to 15 residues. For the CDR3, the DNA is TGTGCCAGCAGCTTACGAGGGGGCGGGAGCACTGAAGCTTTCTTT. It codes for CASSLRGGGSTEAFF.

The chain uses TRBV5-1 and TRBJ2-6; D is uncertain. Germline CDR1 reads SGHRS; CDR2 reads YFSETQ. This CDR3 is 16 amino acids long. V was trimmed by 0 bases and J by 0 bases, leaving 7 bases between them. The CDR3 loop reads CASSLDSYSGANVLTF. The CDR3 DNA follows: TGCGCCAGCAGCTTGGACAGTTACTCTGGGGCCAACGTCCTGACTTTC.

The chain has TRBV10-1 and TRBJ2-7, with a possible D match to TRBD1 (6 bases). V was clipped by 0 bases and J by 5 bases, with 14 bases between them. The CDR3 runs to 15 residues. Germline CDR1 reads WNHNN; CDR2 reads SYGVQD (reference sequence). The CDR3 sequence: CASSESWQGRNEQYF. The CDR3 region has the DNA TGCGCCAGCAGTGAGTCTTGGCAGGGGAGAAACGAGCAGTACTTC.

About this clone: This sample also contains other DNA sequences that code for the same CDR3. V usage is TRBV5-1 and J usage is TRBJ2-5; 7 nucleotides line up with TRBD2. Germline V gene data show CDR1 as SGHRS and CDR2 as YFSETQ. The CDR3 loop spans 15 amino acids. The V gene end was trimmed by 0 bases and the J gene end by 1 base; junction bases not matched to a gene: 3. The DNA for the CDR3 is TGCGCCAGCAGCTTGGGGCTAGCGGTCCAAGAGACCCAGTACTTC. Translation gives CASSLGLAVQETQYF.

As for this clone: The germline gene is not matched at one end of the junction; a read error may be the cause. The rearrangement joins TRBV7-7 to TRBJ2-7; 7 bases fit TRBD2. Germline assignment: CDR1 SSHAT and CDR2 FNYEAQ (reference sequence). The CDR3 is made up of 14 amino acids. CDR3 sequence reads: CASSFTSATYEQYF. The DNA of the CDR3 is TGTGCTAGCAGCTTTACTAGCGCTACCTACGAGCAGTACTTC.

This clone was counted a single time. The chain links TRBV7-9 to TRBJ2-7; D gene ambiguous. With 2 bases removed from V and 0 bases from J, the gap between germline ends came to 11 bases. CDR3 length: 15 amino acids. The V gene's germline CDR1 is SEHNR and CDR2 FQNEAQ (reference sequence). CDR3 in DNA: TGTGCCAGCAGCTTATCGGGTCTGAGCTCCTACGAGCAGTACTTC. It codes for CASSLSGLSSYEQYF.

The J gene is TRBJ2-5, the V gene TRBV9, with TRBD2 matching over 11 bases. This CDR3 is built from 15 residues. In germline, CDR1 is SGDLS, CDR2 YYNGEE. J was trimmed by 2 bases and V by 5 bases; bases with no gene match: 5. CDR3: CASRKGTSGQETQYF. The DNA for the CDR3 is TGTGCCAGCAGAAAAGGGACTAGCGGACAAGAGACCCAGTACTTC. The whole variable domain, remainder taken from reference TRBV9 and TRBJ2-5, is DSGVTQTPKHLITATGQRVTLRCSPRSGDLSVYWYQQSLDQGLQFLIQYYNGEERAKGNILERFSAQQFPDLHSELNLSSLELGDSALYFCASRKGTSGQETQYFGPGTRLLVL.

This rearrangement joins TRBV30 to TRBJ2-1; maybe TRBD2 (6 bases). The CDR3 totals 18 residues. Germline V CDR1 and CDR2: GTSNPN, SVGIG (reference sequence). Trimming removed 1 base from V and 6 bases from J, with 25 bases in between. CDR3 in amino acids: CAWSAGDWLGPRPNEQFF. The CDR3 bases are TGTGCCTGGAGTGCCGGGGACTGGCTTGGCCCGAGGCCCAATGAGCAGTTCTTC.

The CDR3 region has the DNA TGTGCCATCAGCCCCAACGGGGGAGCTAGCACAGATACGCAGTATTTT. This encodes CAISPNGGASTDTQYF. The gene calls are TRBV10-3 and TRBJ2-3, with D maybe TRBD2 (6 bases). V shed 6 bases and J shed 0 bases, with 16 bases lying between them. CDR1 and CDR2 from the germline V gene are ENHRY and SYGVKD. CDR3 length: 16 residues.

The V gene is TRBV7-8, the J gene TRBJ2-5; TRBD1 might be the D (5 bases). The CDR3 has 14 residues. V lost 1 base and J 2 bases, leaving 8 bases between the germline ends. Germline loops: CDR1 SGHVS, CDR2 FQNEAQ. Written as DNA, the CDR3 is TGTGCCAGCAGCTTAGGGACAAATCAAGAGACCCAGTACTTC. Protein: CASSLGTNQETQYF.